This T cell receptor beta chain was captured in a study of T-cell memory formation after mild COVID-19. Study details: TCR clusters mostly belonged to single donors. General study findings and limits: CD4+ bias marked clones expanding day 15 to 37, unlike balanced contracting clones.

In the case of this clonotype: Its specificity is not known.

Germline CDR1 reads SGHKS; CDR2 reads YYEKEE (reference sequence). V dropped 4 bases and J dropped 3 bases, with 13 bases sitting between them. The CDR3 contains 14 residues. The 5'RACE method, run with constant-segment primers, produced TCR alpha and TCR beta cDNA libraries (carrying sample barcodes and UMIs). TCRdb redid the calling of the 5' RACE reads with MiXCR, one entry per CDR3 protein. The data contain about 610,000 distinct CDR3 sequences, 17% of them singletons. V and J are TRBV5-5 and TRBJ1-1; D gene uncertain. The source material was PBMCs or a T cell subset sorted from them (not recorded which). The receptor's source is an adult woman who had mild COVID-19 (a few samples of this study predate the infection). Cell type and time point are not known. CDR3 bases: TGTGCCAGCAGCCCCCGCGACATTTACACTGAAGCTTTCTTT. This gives the protein CASSPRDIYTEAFF.